Described below is a single T cell receptor (beta chain) sequence and its context. Its specific antigen is unknown. Per-nucleotide qualities are absent, and no much larger clonotype sits a single base away. TCRbeta CDR3 regions were amplified from genomic DNA by means of the immunoSEQ Assay, a bias-controlled multiplex PCR. Concerning the study's data processing: The number of nucleated cells in each sample was estimated by amplification of reference gene primers within the assay. To quantify the absolute abundance of each unique TCRbeta CDR3 rearrangement, sequence reads were collapsed and filtered. For each sample, productive Simpson clonality was calculated as the square root of Simpson's diversity index across productive rearrangements. In TCRdb, the immuneACCESS table is reduced to in-frame sequences with V and J assigned. These tables do not hold every clone; where another copy was compared, an unresolved V gene accounts for under half, and the others remain unexplained. The V and J calls and clone size were taken over from that table, and D and trimming were inferred from the DNA. The sample table records more than 120,000 clones; more than 75% of these occur just once. 8% to 9% of the sample rests with the top ten.

The sample is drawn from a study of blood T cell repertoires in COVID-19 (dated by TCRdb to about 2020). For the study in its entirety: The collaborator samples originated in the United States, Italy and Spain and spanned the acute and convalescent phases of COVID-19. Deeply sampled blood TCRbeta repertoires from subjects exposed to, actively infected with, or recovered from COVID-19 were included in the dataset. The material from the prospective study consisted of cDNA or gDNA derived from T cells, B-cell-depleted T cells, or PBMCs. Where HLA class I and class II types were available, the types were taken from metadata supplied by the sample provider, not from assay-based typing. The sample metadata nearly always contained a de-identified subject ID, COVID-19 status, age in years and sex. A freely available public database, intended as a resource for researchers studying the immune response to SARS-CoV-2, is where the repertoires were released. The samples were drawn from the first 160 participants of the ongoing ImmuneRACE study and from over 950 subjects provided by 6 global collaborators.

What the study reported, not specific to this receptor: The amount of clinical and demographic metadata varied by source and participant and was provided uncurated.

Each collaborating institution followed its own protocols to collect whole blood in K2EDTA tubes. For TCRbeta analysis, collaborator samples were shipped as frozen whole blood, as isolated PBMCs, or as DNA extracted from either sample type. The source of this sequence is a woman aged 50 to 65 with active or convalescent COVID-19. The sample comprised peripheral blood.

The DNA reads as follows: TGTGCCAGCAGTTTCCCTGGTTACTCGAACTATGGCTACACCTTC. This translates into CASSFPGYSNYGYTF. The V gene is TRBV28 and the J gene is TRBJ1-2; no D segment can be confidently identified. The germline V gene encodes CDR1 MDHEN and CDR2 SYDVKM. The CDR3 runs 15 amino acids, cysteine and phenylalanine included. Of all the DNA, just the CDR3 is kept, 45 bases in frame from base 1. The junction carries 13 bases between V and J, which are trimmed by 3 bases and 2 bases respectively.